Following are 14 T cell receptor beta chains from one sample sequenced in a study of graft-versus-host responses after intestinal transplantation. The repertoire was sequenced with immunoSEQ multiplex PCR; TCRdb's copy has only in-frame clones and lacks some. The sample contains more than 80,000 clones, about 88% of which appear only once. The antigens for these receptors are not known. Sequenced material: unstimulated CD4+ T cells sorted from spleen or lymph node cells, taken before transplant. Receptors were obtained from a human donor who was the organ donor for an intestinal transplant.

J is TRBJ2-1 and V is TRBV11-2; D is undetermined. Trimming stripped 5 bases from V and 4 bases from J, with 12 bases between. Per germline, CDR1 SGHAT and CDR2 FQNNGV. CDR3 length: 14 amino acids. DNA for the CDR3: TGTGCCAGCAGCCGCGGTCCTTCATACAATGAGCAGTTCTTC. Amino acids: CASSRGPSYNEQFF.

The chain uses TRBV28 and TRBJ1-3; 7 nucleotides match TRBD1. The CDR3 extends over 15 amino acids. After removal of 1 base from V and 2 bases from J, the junction contained 2 bases not matched to a gene. CDR1 and CDR2 from the germline V gene are MDHEN and SYDVKM. CDR3 sequence (DNA): TGTGCCAGCAGTTTATCCGACAGGGCTGGAAACACCATATATTTT. It yields the protein CASSLSDRAGNTIYF.

V and J are TRBV6-5 and TRBJ2-7, with a tentative D call TRBD2 (5 bases). Per germline, CDR1 MNHEY and CDR2 SVGAGI. The CDR3 runs 13 residues. V lost 5 bases, J lost 4 bases, and 12 bases lay in between. CDR3 DNA: TGTGCCAGCAGTGAAAGGGAGTCATACGAGCAGTACTTC. Translating gives CASSERESYEQYF.

The CDR3 reads CASSLFSGAGETQYF. The CDR3 DNA reads TGTGCCAGCAGCTTGTTTAGCGGGGCGGGAGAGACCCAGTACTTC. The chain recombines TRBV5-5 with TRBJ2-5; 8 nucleotides line up with TRBD2. Germline CDR1 reads SGHKS; CDR2 reads YYEKEE (reference sequence). The CDR3 runs 15 residues. With 1 base clipped from V and 4 bases from J, the junction kept 6 bases outside the gene matches.

The V gene is TRBV11-2, the J gene TRBJ2-7, with TRBD1 identical over 9 bases. The length of the CDR3 is 15 residues. V lost 5 bases, J lost 8 bases, and 13 bases stayed unmatched. Germline assignment: CDR1 SGHAT and CDR2 FQNNGV. The CDR3 region is CASSAPGTGSFKQYF. CDR3 in DNA: TGTGCCAGCAGCGCTCCCGGGACAGGGAGCTTCAAGCAGTACTTC.

The V call is TRBV30, the J call TRBJ2-3; the D gene is possibly TRBD1 (6 bases). Trimming took off 8 bases at V and 6 bases at J, with 12 bases between the two ends. The germline CDR1 and CDR2 sequences are GTSNPN and SVGIG (reference sequence). CDR3 length equals 11 residues. CDR3 nucleotides: TGTGCCCGGCGGCAGGGGGATACGCAGTATTTT. As protein: CARRQGDTQYF.

This clone has just a few counts. The rearrangement joins TRBV6-5 to TRBJ2-7, with 9 bases fitting TRBD1. The CDR3 is 14 residues long. Germline V gene sequence: CDR1 MNHEY, CDR2 SVGAGI. V gave up 7 bases and J gave up 7 bases; unmatched junction bases: 11. The CDR3 spells CASTPTGQGGEQYF. The CDR3 DNA sequence: TGTGCCAGCACCCCCACGGGACAGGGTGGGGAGCAGTACTTC.

The chain has TRBV27 and TRBJ2-5; 8 positions agree with TRBD1. The tail of the sequence fits TRBJ2-7 better, so the J call may be wrong. Germline V gene data show CDR1 as MNHEY and CDR2 as SMNVEV (reference sequence). This CDR3 has 16 amino acids. Written as DNA, the CDR3 is TGTGCCAGCAGTTTACGACAGGGGCCATACTCCTACGAGCAGTACTTC. This encodes CASSLRQGPYSYEQYF.

V is TRBV10-1 and J is TRBJ2-5; 14 bases align to TRBD2. The length of the CDR3 is 20 residues. V dropped 3 bases and J dropped 1; count of bases not matched to a gene: 13. Germline V gene lookup returns CDR1 WNHNN and CDR2 SYGVQD (reference sequence). CDR3 residues: CASSDLSGTSGGGGQETQYF. The CDR3, as DNA: TGCGCCAGCAGTGATCTTTCCGGGACTAGCGGGGGAGGGGGCCAAGAGACCCAGTACTTC.

This chain uses TRBV29-1 with TRBJ1-1, with D possibly TRBD1 on 5 matching bases. The CDR3 runs 14 residues. From germline, CDR1 is SQVTM and CDR2 ANQGSEA. Between the trimmed V and J ends, which lost 5 bases and 2 bases, there was a span of 15 bases. Here the CDR3 DNA reads TGCAGCGTTACTCCCTGGGGGGAAAACACTGAAGCTTTCTTT. Protein sequence: CSVTPWGENTEAFF.

The V gene is TRBV7-2, the J gene TRBJ2-5; no clear D. Germline V gives CDR1 SGHTA, CDR2 FQGNSA. The CDR3 covers 13 residues. V lost 1 base and J lost 4, with 7 bases in between. CDR3 DNA sequence: TGTGCCAGCAGCTTAGAACACCGAGAGACCCAGTACTTC. Its protein product is CASSLEHRETQYF. The full variable domain, in which reference TRBV7-2 and TRBJ2-5 provide the parts outside the CDR3, is GAGVSQSPSNKVTEKGKDVELRCDPISGHTALYWYRQSLGQGLEFLIYFQGNSAPDKSGLPSDRFSAERTGGSVSTLTIQRTQQEDSAVYLCASSLEHRETQYFGPGTRLLVL.

V gene TRBV5-1 combines with J gene TRBJ2-5; 14 bases are shared with TRBD2. Germline V gives CDR1 SGHRS, CDR2 YFSETQ. J was trimmed by 3 bases and V by 0 bases; bases with no gene match: 4. CDR3 length: 17 residues. The CDR3 DNA follows: TGCGCCAGCAGCTTGGGAGGACTAGCGGGGGGAGAAGAGACCCAGTACTTC. Protein product: CASSLGGLAGGEETQYF.

The CDR3 loop is CASSPEGAGEQYF. The CDR3 DNA sequence: TGCGCCAGCAGCCCGGAGGGGGCGGGCGAGCAGTACTTC. This rearrangement joins TRBV5-1 to TRBJ2-7; D perhaps matches TRBD1 (7 bases). Germline V CDR1 and CDR2: SGHRS, YFSETQ. V was shortened by 4 bases and J by 6 bases, with 14 bases between the two germline ends. The CDR3 covers 13 residues.

The chain employs TRBV28 and TRBJ1-1; possible D gene TRBD1, 5 bases. This CDR3 comprises 12 residues. The germline V and J ends were trimmed by 6 bases and 5 bases, with 10 bases remaining between them. Germline values: CDR1 MDHEN, CDR2 SYDVKM. In DNA, the CDR3 is TGTGCCAGCAGCTCAAGGGGTACTGAAGCTTTCTTT. This sequence encodes CASSSRGTEAFF.